This T cell receptor beta chain was documented in a study of cytomegalovirus exposure and HLA in healthy donors. Germline assignment: CDR1 MRHNA and CDR2 SNTAGT. The V gene lost 4 bases and the J gene lost 2 bases, with 13 bases spanning the gap. The CDR3 covers 15 residues. TCRdb keeps only in-frame clones here, not all; method: immunoSEQ multiplex PCR. The sample yields about 73,000 clones, around 90% seen once. General study points: The listing of about 150 TCR beta chains classed them as cytomegalovirus-associated. Using the classifier, cytomegalovirus status was reportedly diagnosed with high specificity and sensitivity.

This clone was recorded only once. Its antigen is unidentified. The chain is built from TRBV6-4 and TRBJ2-3; TRBD2 might be the D (7 bases). The receptor comes from a young woman in good health and CMV-seropositive. The specimen was PBMCs. The CDR3 bases are TGTGCCAGCAGTGCGGGCGGGGGCCTCACAGATACGCAGTATTTT. Its translation: CASSAGGGLTDTQYF.